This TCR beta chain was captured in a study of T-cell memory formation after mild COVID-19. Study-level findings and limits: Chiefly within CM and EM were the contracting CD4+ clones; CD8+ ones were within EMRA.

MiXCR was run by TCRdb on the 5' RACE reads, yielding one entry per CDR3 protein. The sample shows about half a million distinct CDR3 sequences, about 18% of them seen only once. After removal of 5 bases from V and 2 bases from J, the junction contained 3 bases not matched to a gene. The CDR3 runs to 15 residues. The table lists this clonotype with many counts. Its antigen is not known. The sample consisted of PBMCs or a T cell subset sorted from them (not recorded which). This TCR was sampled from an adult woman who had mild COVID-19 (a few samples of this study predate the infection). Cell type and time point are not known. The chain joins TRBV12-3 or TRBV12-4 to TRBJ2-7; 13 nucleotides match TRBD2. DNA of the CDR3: TGTGCCAGCAGTCTGGGACTAGCGGGGCCCTACGAGCAGTACTTC. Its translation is CASSLGLAGPYEQYF.